The rows below give T cell receptor beta chains drawn from one sample of a study of patients and donors after allogeneic stem cell transplantation. TCRdb passed the RT-PCR reads through MiXCR, listing each CDR3 protein once. The repertoire includes about a million distinct CDR3 sequences, about 20% of them detected once, and roughly 6% sits in the top ten. Sequencing was carried out using blood, either unsorted or a sorted T cell fraction (not recorded which). These TCRs come from a human donor who was either an allogeneic HSCT recipient or a stem cell or donor lymphocyte infusion donor (not recorded which). It is not recorded whose cells these are; they may come from a transplant donor. CDR3s include the opening cysteine and the closing phenylalanine or tryptophan. D genes are given only for firm matches. Rows may omit the clone size; those that give it use once, few, many or a size class.

once,TRBV20-1,TRBJ1-5,NA,TGCAGTCCTCAGGACTCTAATCAGCCCCAGCATTTT,CSPQDSNQPQHF
NA,TRBV14,TRBJ2-7,TRBD1,TGTGCCAGCAGCGTCGGGACAGGGAGACTTTACGAGCAGTACTTC,CASSVGTGRLYEQYF
NA,TRBV3-1,TRBJ2-5,NA,TGTGCCAGCAGCCAAAACGTTAAGCCGAAAGAGACCCAGTACTTC,CASSQNVKPKETQYF
NA,TRBV12-3/TRBV12-4,TRBJ2-7,NA,TGTGCCAGCAGTTTTAGACAGGTTCGCGAGCAGTACTTC,CASSFRQVREQYF
NA,TRBV9,TRBJ2-1,TRBD1,TGTGCCAGCAGGGATGACAGGGGGCGGAATGAGCAGTTCTTC,CASRDDRGRNEQFF
few,TRBV20-1,TRBJ2-3,NA,TGCAGTGCTAGAGACCCCGCAGTTACGCAGTATTTT,CSARDPAVTQYF
NA,TRBV5-1,TRBJ2-3,NA,TGCGCCAGCAGCTTGGCGAGACAGGGCACAGATACGCAGTATTTT,CASSLARQGTDTQYF
NA,TRBV6-2/TRBV6-3,TRBJ2-2,NA,TGTGCCAGCATCCCTTCCTACACCGGGGAGCTGTTTTTT,CASIPSYTGELFF
many,TRBV12-3/TRBV12-4,TRBJ1-6,NA,TGTGCCAGCAGTTTCTGGCAGGGTAATTCACCCCTCCACTTT,CASSFWQGNSPLHF
few,TRBV13,TRBJ1-3,TRBD1,TGTGCCAGCAGCCTAATCGGGACAGGGGTTGGAAACACCATATATTTT,CASSLIGTGVGNTIYF
few,TRBV5-6,TRBJ2-1,TRBD1,TGTGCCAGCAGCGTCGCGGGACAGGGGGTTTTTGTCTGGGACAATGAGCAGTTCTTC,CASSVAGQGVFVWDNEQFF
few,TRBV11-2,TRBJ1-2,NA,TGTGCCAGCAGCTTAACGGGTAGGACCGCAGCTAACTATGGCTACACCTTC,CASSLTGRTAANYGYTF
NA,TRBV20-1,TRBJ2-7,NA,TGCAGTGCTAGATCGGGACGAATATACGAGCAGTACTTC,CSARSGRIYEQYF
few,TRBV5-1,TRBJ1-1,NA,TGCGCCAGCAGCAGAGGGCCAGGGGAAGCTTTCTTT,CASSRGPGEAFF
NA,TRBV7-9,TRBJ2-5,NA,TGTGCCAGCAGCTTCGGACAGGCGGGGGAGACCCAGTACTTC,CASSFGQAGETQYF
NA,TRBV27,TRBJ1-6,TRBD1,TGTGCCAGCAGTTCGGGGACAGGGGATAATTCACCCCTCCACTTT,CASSSGTGDNSPLHF
NA,TRBV6-2/TRBV6-3,TRBJ2-3,TRBD2,TGTGCCAGCAGTTACTCGATTGCCGCGGGGGGGCAGTATTTT,CASSYSIAAGGQYF
few,TRBV9,TRBJ1-1,NA,TGTGCCAGCAGCGTAGGGCTGAGCTTGAACACTGAAGCTTTCTTT,CASSVGLSLNTEAFF
few,TRBV2,TRBJ2-1,TRBD1,TGTGCCAGCAGGCCGACAGGGCTCGGAGATGATGAGCAGTTCTTC,CASRPTGLGDDEQFF
NA,TRBV3-1,TRBJ2-1,NA,TGTGCCAGCAGCCAACCCTTGTCCGGGCTCCATGAGCAGTTCTTC,CASSQPLSGLHEQFF
few,TRBV5-1,TRBJ2-7,NA,TGCGCCAGCAGCCCGCGGGCCGACCCTAGGGCCTACGAGCAGTACTTC,CASSPRADPRAYEQYF
few,TRBV2,TRBJ2-2,NA,TGTGCCAGCAGTGTGGAGCGTCACACCGGGGAGCTGTTTTTT,CASSVERHTGELFF
few,TRBV2,TRBJ1-1,NA,TGTGCCAGCAGTGGGTCACGTCTAAACACTGAAGCTTTCTTT,CASSGSRLNTEAFF
many,TRBV25-1,TRBJ2-4,NA,TGTGCCAGCAGTGAGGTGGCCAAAAACATTCAGTACTTC,CASSEVAKNIQYF
few,TRBV6-1,TRBJ1-4,NA,TGTGCCCGAGGAGAGGGGATTAATGAAAAACTGTTTTTT,CARGEGINEKLFF
few,TRBV12-3/TRBV12-4,TRBJ1-1,TRBD1,TGTGCCAGCAGGGGGACAGGGGGCGCCCCCGGGAATGAAGCTTTCTTT,CASRGTGGAPGNEAFF
many,TRBV12-3/TRBV12-4,TRBJ2-7,TRBD2,TGTGCCAGCACCCTTAGCGGGGGGGGCTACGAGCAGTACTTC,CASTLSGGGYEQYF
NA,TRBV5-1,TRBJ2-3,TRBD2,TGCGCCAGCAGCTTCACCCCTGGGGCTAGCGGGGCCACAGATACGCAGTATTTT,CASSFTPGASGATDTQYF
few,TRBV7-9,TRBJ2-5,NA,TGTGCCAGCAGCTCCAATGGCTACGAGACCCAGTACTTC,CASSSNGYETQYF
NA,TRBV14,TRBJ2-1,TRBD2,TGTGCCAGCAGCCGTCGGACACCCGGACTAGCGGGAGGATCTAATGAGCAGTTCTTC,CASSRRTPGLAGGSNEQFF
NA,TRBV7-3,TRBJ2-3,TRBD2,TGTGCCAGCAGCCCCCAAGGGCTAGCGGGGGAAGCAGATACGCAGTATTTT,CASSPQGLAGEADTQYF
NA,TRBV5-1,TRBJ2-7,TRBD2,TGCGCCAGCAGCTTGCGGGGGGACCTCTCCTACGAGCAGTACTTC,CASSLRGDLSYEQYF
many,TRBV10-3,TRBJ1-2,TRBD1,TGTGCCATCAGTGACCCGACAGGGGATACCTATGGCTACACCTTC,CAISDPTGDTYGYTF
once,TRBV7-9,TRBJ2-2,NA,TGTGCCAGCAGCTTACTGGCTAGGGGCACCGGGGAGCTGTTTTTT,CASSLLARGTGELFF
few,TRBV12-3/TRBV12-4,TRBJ2-7,TRBD2,TGTGCCAGCAGCAGTACAAGGGGACTAGCCTACGAGCAGTACTTC,CASSSTRGLAYEQYF
NA,TRBV14,TRBJ1-4,TRBD1,TGTGCCAGCAGCCAAGATGCTGACAGGGCGCGGGAAAAACTGTTTTTT,CASSQDADRAREKLFF
NA,TRBV4-1,TRBJ1-5,NA,TGCGCCAGCAGCCAAGAGTCTAGCAATCAGCCCCAGCATTTT,CASSQESSNQPQHF